The 20 T cell receptor beta chains below all came from one sample that was sequenced in a study of blood T cell repertoires in COVID-19. The table came from immunoSEQ multiplex PCR; TCRdb's copy has only in-frame clones and leaves some out. The sample gives some 230,000 clones, about 80% of which show up once; approximately 16% is in the top ten. The sample consisted of PBMCs or T cells enriched from blood (not recorded which). Source of these receptors: a man aged 35 to 55 who had recovered from COVID-19.

The chain couples TRBV7-9 to TRBJ1-4; 8 bases line up with TRBD1. The germline gives CDR1 SEHNR, CDR2 FQNEAQ (reference sequence). The trim removed 4 bases at V and 8 bases at J, leaving 9 bases unmatched. CDR3 size: 15 residues. The CDR3 protein is CASSSQGVYEEKLFF. CDR3 DNA sequence: TGTGCCAGCAGCTCACAGGGGGTATACGAAGAAAAACTGTTTTTT.

This chain uses TRBV18 with TRBJ2-7, with D perhaps TRBD1 (7 bases). This CDR3 has 16 residues. The germline V gene encodes CDR1 KGHSH and CDR2 LQKENI. Trimming stripped 4 bases from V and 0 bases from J, with 16 bases between. DNA of the CDR3: TGTGCCAGCTCACACGTACAGGGGCGGGACTCCTACGAGCAGTACTTC. As protein: CASSHVQGRDSYEQYF.

The chain has TRBV7-9 and TRBJ2-3; possibly TRBD2 for D (6 bases). The V gene's germline CDR1 is SEHNR and CDR2 FQNEAQ (reference sequence). Between the trimmed V and J ends, which lost 11 bases and 2 bases, there was a span of 14 bases. The CDR3 extends over 13 amino acids. CDR3 nucleotide sequence: TGTGCCCCGGGAGAGCAGGCCACAGATACGCAGTATTTT. Encoded protein: CAPGEQATDTQYF. Filled out from reference TRBV7-9 and TRBJ2-3, the complete variable domain reads DTGVSQNPRHKITKRGQNVTFRCDPISEHNRLYWYRQTLGQGPEFLTYFQNEAQLEKSRLLSDRFSAERPKGSFSTLEIQRTEQGDSAMYLCAPGEQATDTQYFGPGTRLTVL.

The chain combines TRBV9 with TRBJ2-1; 13 nucleotides match TRBD2. There are 15 residues in the CDR3. Germline V gene data show CDR1 as SGDLS and CDR2 as YYNGEE. The V gene end was trimmed by 3 bases and the J gene end by 9 bases; junction bases not matched to a gene: 6. The CDR3 sequence: CASSATSGGASEQFF. CDR3 nucleotides: TGTGCCAGCAGCGCCACTAGCGGGGGGGCCTCTGAGCAGTTCTTC.

V and J are TRBV9 and TRBJ2-7, with 8 bases that match TRBD2. Trimming removed 7 bases from V and 2 bases from J; junction bases left unmatched: 11. Germline V gives CDR1 SGDLS, CDR2 YYNGEE. This CDR3 comprises 15 residues. CDR3 sequence reads: CASSDGGVATYEQYF. In DNA, the CDR3 is TGTGCCAGCTCCGACGGGGGGGTAGCCACCTACGAGCAGTACTTC. The variable domain in full, with the rest retrieved from reference TRBV9 and TRBJ2-7, is DSGVTQTPKHLITATGQRVTLRCSPRSGDLSVYWYQQSLDQGLQFLIQYYNGEERAKGNILERFSAQQFPDLHSELNLSSLELGDSALYFCASSDGGVATYEQYFGPGTRLTVT.

The chain is built from TRBV6-5 and TRBJ1-4; a weak D match, TRBD1 (6 bases). Germline CDR1 is MNHEY and CDR2 is SVGAGI. V lost 6 bases and J lost 5, with 10 bases in between. The CDR3 loop spans 13 amino acids. This chain's CDR3 is CASRQGGNEKLFF. CDR3 nucleotide sequence: TGTGCCAGCAGACAGGGAGGGAATGAAAAACTGTTTTTT.

The rearrangement links TRBV10-3 to TRBJ2-5, with TRBD1 identical over 7 bases. The germline V gene has CDR1 ENHRY and CDR2 SYGVKD. The CDR3 contains 14 residues. V shed 3 bases, J shed 0 bases, and the junction held 1 base outside the gene matches. CDR3 amino acids: CAISEGGYQETQYF. The CDR3 DNA follows: TGTGCCATCAGTGAAGGGGGCTACCAAGAGACCCAGTACTTC.

This clone came up many times. The rearrangement uses TRBV19 and TRBJ2-7; D remains ambiguous. The CDR3 covers 12 residues. Trimming stripped 8 bases from V and 3 bases from J, with 11 bases between. The germline gives CDR1 LNHDA, CDR2 SQIVND (reference sequence). CDR3 residues: CASRGRRYEQYF. CDR3 nucleotide sequence: TGTGCCAGTCGAGGAAGGCGCTACGAGCAGTACTTC.

V gene TRBV7-6 combines with J gene TRBJ2-7; the D gene is possibly TRBD2 (6 bases). V was clipped by 1 base and J by 6 bases, with 13 bases between them. Germline lookup yields CDR1 SGHVS and CDR2 FNYEAQ. The CDR3 is 14 amino acids. The CDR3 reads CASSLVGAGTEQYF. CDR3 sequence (DNA): TGTGCCAGCAGCTTAGTCGGCGCGGGAACCGAGCAGTACTTC.

The CDR3 loop is CASSPGHLNTEAFF. CDR3 nucleotides: TGTGCCAGCTCACCAGGACACTTGAACACTGAAGCTTTCTTT. The chain combines TRBV18 with TRBJ1-1; D is possibly TRBD1 (5 bases). The germline V gene has CDR1 KGHSH and CDR2 LQKENI. Trimming pared 2 bases from V and 0 bases from J, leaving 7 bases between. The CDR3 length is 14 residues.

This chain links TRBV7-2 with TRBJ1-2, with D possibly being TRBD1 (6 bases). The CDR3 is 12 amino acids. Germline V CDR1 and CDR2: SGHTA, FQGNSA. Deletions cut 5 bases from V and 4 bases from J, with 8 bases between. The CDR3 loop is CASSRGGYGYTF. The DNA for the CDR3 is TGTGCCAGCAGCCGAGGGGGCTATGGCTACACCTTC. The entire variable domain, with the rest obtained from reference TRBV7-2 and TRBJ1-2, is as follows: GAGVSQSPSNKVTEKGKDVELRCDPISGHTALYWYRQSLGQGLEFLIYFQGNSAPDKSGLPSDRFSAERTGGSVSTLTIQRTQQEDSAVYLCASSRGGYGYTFGSGTRLTVV.

This chain connects TRBV2 to TRBJ1-2; 7 bases fit TRBD1. The CDR3 runs 13 residues. The germline gives CDR1 SNHLY, CDR2 FYNNEI. V lost 7 bases and J lost 4; bases outside the gene matches: 6. CDR3 amino acids: CASTGDSPYGYTF. The CDR3, as DNA: TGTGCCAGCACGGGGGACAGCCCCTATGGCTACACCTTC.

The chain couples TRBV5-4 to TRBJ2-2, with 8 bases identical to TRBD2. The V and J ends lost 4 bases and 1 base, in that order; junction bases with no gene match: 9. Germline-derived CDR1 and CDR2 are SGHNT and YYREEE (reference sequence). This CDR3 has 17 residues. DNA of the CDR3: TGTGCCAGCAGCGCCGGCAGTAGCGGGGTGAACACCGGGGAGCTGTTTTTT. Translated: CASSAGSSGVNTGELFF.

The genes are TRBV30 and TRBJ2-1, with 10 bases fitting TRBD2. With V trimmed by 0 bases and J by 3 bases, 5 bases remained unmatched. Germline CDR1 GTSNPN, CDR2 SVGIG (reference sequence). This CDR3 is built from 16 residues. The chain's CDR3 is CAWSVGSGGHYNEQFF. The CDR3, as DNA: TGTGCCTGGAGTGTCGGTAGCGGGGGGCACTACAATGAGCAGTTCTTC.

The chain joins TRBV27 to TRBJ1-5; 8 nucleotides line up with TRBD1. The CDR3 runs 15 residues. Germline lookup yields CDR1 MNHEY and CDR2 SMNVEV (reference sequence). V lost 6 bases, J lost 9 bases, and 13 bases stayed unmatched. CDR3 bases: TGTGCCAGCAGCCCATATCCGGACAGGGAGGTGCCCCAGCATTTT. Protein product: CASSPYPDREVPQHF.

This chain links TRBV5-1 with TRBJ1-4, with TRBD1 matching over 10 bases. Germline loops: CDR1 SGHRS, CDR2 YFSETQ. CDR3 length equals 17 residues. Trimming removed 0 bases from V and 8 bases from J; junction bases left unmatched: 10. DNA of the CDR3: TGCGCCAGCAGCTTGGGACAGGGGGCGTTTAGTGGAGAAAAACTGTTTTTT. Translating gives CASSLGQGAFSGEKLFF.

The chain carries TRBV10-3 and TRBJ1-1, with 10 positions matching TRBD1. The CDR3 contains 13 residues. J was trimmed by 1 base and V by 10 bases; bases with no gene match: 3. Germline V gene lookup returns CDR1 ENHRY and CDR2 SYGVKD. The CDR3: CASRDRGNTEAFF. The CDR3 DNA follows: TGTGCCAGCCGGGACAGGGGGAACACTGAAGCTTTCTTT.

This chain uses TRBV27 with TRBJ2-3; a weak D match, TRBD2 (5 bases). CDR3 length equals 12 residues. The V end was cut by 2 bases, the J end by 8 bases, with 8 bases between. Germline-derived CDR1 and CDR2 are MNHEY and SMNVEV (reference sequence). The CDR3 nucleotides read TGTGCCAGCAGTTTAAACGCGGGTACGCAGTATTTT. Residues: CASSLNAGTQYF.

The CDR3 loop is CASSYLDRQNTEAFF. The CDR3 bases are TGTGCCAGCAGCTACTTGGACAGGCAGAACACTGAAGCTTTCTTT. The chain links TRBV28 to TRBJ1-1; 7 bases map to TRBD1. The CDR3 contains 15 residues. V dropped 6 bases and J dropped 1; count of bases not matched to a gene: 8. In germline, CDR1 is MDHEN, CDR2 SYDVKM.

The chain combines TRBV7-9 with TRBJ1-2; 9 bases fit TRBD1. Germline V gene lookup returns CDR1 SEHNR and CDR2 FQNEAQ (reference sequence). The length of the CDR3 is 16 residues. V trimming: 0 bases; J trimming: 7 bases; junction bases outside the gene matches: 9. CDR3 amino acids: CASSLAEQGARIGYTF. The CDR3 nucleotides read TGTGCCAGCAGCTTAGCGGAACAGGGGGCGCGAATTGGCTACACCTTC.